What follows are 24 T cell receptor beta chains derived from one specimen sequenced in a study of OX40 agonist ivuxolimab in advanced cancers. Libraries were constructed by the immunoSEQ multiplex PCR assay. This is the immuneACCESS table as TCRdb keeps it, with only in-frame sequences that have V and J called. A part of the clones is gone; compared with another copy, unresolved V genes explain less than half, and the rest is unexplained. Present in this sample are tens of thousands of clones, about 93% of which were seen just once. The ten largest clones take up roughly 22% of the sample. The sample was CD4+ or CD8+ T cells sorted from blood, taken in a trial of the OX40 agonist ivuxolimab. The receptor source for this set is an adult with an advanced solid tumor such as melanoma, head and neck, liver or kidney cancer.

This rearrangement joins TRBV19 to TRBJ2-5, with no clear D. There are 12 residues in the CDR3. V was cut by 5 bases and J by 5 bases, with 9 bases left in between. Per germline, CDR1 LNHDA and CDR2 SQIVND (reference sequence). This CDR3 is CASSPDGETQYF. In nucleotides, the CDR3 is TGTGCCAGTAGTCCCGATGGGGAGACCCAGTACTTC.

In DNA form, the CDR3 reads TGTGCCAGCAGCTTAAATCCTAGCGGCCTGAGGTTCTTC. Its protein product is CASSLNPSGLRFF. The chain recombines TRBV7-3 with TRBJ2-1; TRBD2 agrees at 7 bases. CDR3 length equals 13 residues. V trimming: 1 base; J trimming: 15 bases; junction bases outside the gene matches: 9. Germline V gives CDR1 SGHTA, CDR2 FQGTGA.

V is TRBV6-1 and J is TRBJ2-7; TRBD2 aligns across 7 bases. The V gene's germline CDR1 is MNHNS and CDR2 SASEGT. V was pared by 9 bases and J by 3 bases, with 2 bases of the junction left unmatched. The CDR3 covers 11 residues. CDR3 DNA sequence: TGTGCCAGTTGGGGGGGCTACGAGCAGTACTTC. It encodes CASWGGYEQYF.

The V and J genes are TRBV11-2 and TRBJ2-6, with D perhaps TRBD2 (5 bases). Germline CDR1 and CDR2: SGHAT and FQNNGV. V lost 4 bases and J 0 bases, leaving 13 bases between the germline ends. The CDR3 totals 17 residues. The chain's CDR3 is CASSSGIYYSGANVLTF. The CDR3 DNA reads TGTGCCAGCAGCTCCGGGATATACTACTCTGGGGCCAACGTCCTGACTTTC.

This clone showed up just once. J is TRBJ2-1 and V is TRBV7-6; 10 bases match TRBD2. The V segment lost 5 bases and the J segment 4 bases; nucleotides outside the gene matches: 8. Looked up from germline, CDR1 is SGHVS and CDR2 is FNYEAQ. The CDR3 covers 16 residues. The CDR3 sequence: CASSLRLAGVYNEQFF. CDR3 nucleotides: TGTGCCAGCAGCCTGCGACTAGCGGGCGTTTACAATGAGCAGTTCTTC.

The CDR3 protein is CASSQQDRGETQYF. CDR3 nucleotide sequence: TGTGCCAGCAGCCAGCAGGACAGGGGGGAGACCCAGTACTTC. The V gene is TRBV14, the J gene TRBJ2-5, with TRBD1 identical over 10 bases. The germline V gene has CDR1 SGHDN and CDR2 FVKESK. With V trimmed by 3 bases and J by 5 bases, 3 bases remained unmatched. This CDR3 has 14 amino acids.

This chain connects TRBV28 to TRBJ2-4; D is ambiguous. Per the germline V gene, CDR1 is MDHEN and CDR2 is SYDVKM. V was clipped by 3 bases and J by 7 bases, with 7 bases between them. The CDR3 is made up of 12 amino acids. The CDR3 region has the DNA TGTGCCAGCAGTTTTGAGACCAACATTCAGTACTTC. Protein sequence: CASSFETNIQYF.

The rearrangement uses TRBV18 and TRBJ2-6; D is unresolved. Germline V gives CDR1 KGHSH, CDR2 LQKENI. The CDR3 loop spans 15 amino acids. Trimming took 2 bases from V and 4 from J, leaving 9 bases between them. The CDR3 region is CASSPGAAGANVLTF. The CDR3 nucleotides read TGTGCCAGCTCACCAGGTGCTGCCGGGGCCAACGTCCTGACTTTC.

The J gene is TRBJ2-7, the V gene TRBV28; a weak D match, TRBD2 (5 bases). This CDR3 comprises 14 residues. The germline V gene has CDR1 MDHEN and CDR2 SYDVKM. V was pared by 4 bases and J by 3 bases, with 13 bases between. In nucleotides, the CDR3 is TGTGCCAGCAGTTCCCGCAGAGGAGGCTACGAGCAGTACTTC. It encodes CASSSRRGGYEQYF.

The genes are TRBV4-3 and TRBJ2-1; D not resolved. The germline gives CDR1 LGHNA, CDR2 YSLEER. Trimming shortened V by 6 bases and J by 0 bases, and 12 bases separated the two germline ends. The CDR3 covers 15 residues. The CDR3 DNA is TGCGCCAGCAGATTCGAGGAGAGCTCCTACAATGAGCAGTTCTTC. Its translation is CASRFEESSYNEQFF.

The CDR3 loop is CASSFLAGESYNEQFF. CDR3 sequence (DNA): TGTGCCAGCAGTTTTTTAGCGGGAGAGTCCTACAATGAGCAGTTCTTC. The gene calls are TRBV28 and TRBJ2-1; 9 bases fit TRBD2. CDR1 and CDR2 (germline): MDHEN, SYDVKM. Trimming removed 3 bases from V and 1 base from J; junction bases left unmatched: 4. The CDR3 spans 16 residues.

The chain links TRBV6-4 to TRBJ1-5, with TRBD1 identical over 10 bases. V lost 6 bases, J lost 6 bases, and 8 bases stayed unmatched. The CDR3 is 15 amino acids. Germline lookup yields CDR1 MRHNA and CDR2 SNTAGT. CDR3 protein: CASRVGTGVAQPQHF. The CDR3 DNA reads TGTGCCAGCAGGGTCGGGACAGGGGTTGCTCAGCCCCAGCATTTT.

This chain links TRBV13 with TRBJ2-7; 10 nucleotides align to TRBD2. The trim removed 5 bases at V and 4 bases at J, leaving 5 bases unmatched. This CDR3 has 14 amino acids. CDR1 PRHDT and CDR2 FYEKMQ come from the germline V gene (reference sequence). CDR3: CASSTGLAEYEQYF. The CDR3 nucleotides are TGTGCCAGCAGCACCGGACTAGCGGAATACGAGCAGTACTTC.

The chain employs TRBV15 and TRBJ2-5; 13 bases line up with TRBD2. The germline CDR1 and CDR2 sequences are LNHNV and YYDKDF (reference sequence). V trimming: 5 bases; J trimming: 3 bases; junction bases outside the gene matches: 12. The CDR3 is 18 amino acids. CDR3 sequence reads: CATSGDRGLAGNKETQYF. CDR3 DNA: TGTGCCACCAGCGGGGACAGGGGACTAGCGGGAAATAAAGAGACCCAGTACTTC.

The CDR3, as DNA: TGTGCCAGCAGCGCGGACTCCTCGAGCTCCTACGAGCAGTACTTC. This codes for CASSADSSSSYEQYF. The chain recombines TRBV13 with TRBJ2-7, with D possibly TRBD2 on 5 matching bases. Deletions cut 5 bases from V and 0 bases from J, with 14 bases between. Looked up from germline, CDR1 is PRHDT and CDR2 is FYEKMQ (reference sequence). The CDR3 sequence is 15 residues long.

The chain employs TRBV19 and TRBJ2-3, with 10 bases fitting TRBD2. CDR3 size: 17 residues. The V gene's germline CDR1 is LNHDA and CDR2 SQIVND (reference sequence). V dropped 8 bases and J dropped 2; count of bases not matched to a gene: 13. Here the CDR3 reads CASEPPSGSEDTDTQYF. The CDR3 bases are TGTGCCAGTGAGCCCCCTAGCGGGAGCGAGGACACAGATACGCAGTATTTT.

V is TRBV4-3 and J is TRBJ1-2, with TRBD1 identical over 7 bases. In germline, CDR1 is LGHNA, CDR2 YSLEER. The CDR3 is made up of 14 amino acids. The ends lost 5 bases at V and 3 bases at J; junction bases unmatched: 6. The CDR3 nucleotides are TGCGCCAGCAGCAACCGGGACAGATACTATGGCTACACCTTC. It is translated as CASSNRDRYYGYTF.

J is TRBJ2-2 and V is TRBV28, with D perhaps assigned TRBD1 or TRBD2 (5 bases each). Germline V gene data show CDR1 as MDHEN and CDR2 as SYDVKM. The CDR3 has 15 residues. Trimming shortened V by 5 bases and J by 5 bases, and 15 bases separated the two germline ends. CDR3 bases: TGTGCCAGCAGTAAATGGGACCATCCTACCGGGGAGCTGTTTTTT. This gives the protein CASSKWDHPTGELFF.

V usage is TRBV5-6 and J usage is TRBJ2-1, with D perhaps TRBD1 (6 bases). The germline V gene has CDR1 SGHDT and CDR2 YYEEEE. The germline V and J ends were trimmed by 0 bases and 0 bases, with 7 bases remaining between them. CDR3 length: 15 amino acids. CDR3 sequence: CASSLAGASYNEQFF. The CDR3 DNA reads TGTGCCAGCAGCTTGGCAGGGGCCTCCTACAATGAGCAGTTCTTC.

The chain uses TRBV9 and TRBJ2-1, with TRBD1 as a possible D gene (5 bases). There are 15 residues in the CDR3. The V and J ends lost 0 bases and 5 bases respectively, with 12 bases between them. Germline assignment: CDR1 SGDLS and CDR2 YYNGEE. The CDR3 is CASSVEGREDNEQFF. The CDR3 nucleotides read TGTGCCAGCAGCGTAGAGGGCAGGGAAGACAATGAGCAGTTCTTC.

The chain uses TRBV27 and TRBJ1-5; D gene unclear. The CDR3 sequence is 13 residues long. Germline V gene sequence: CDR1 MNHEY, CDR2 SMNVEV (reference sequence). V dropped 7 bases and J dropped 6 bases, with 13 bases sitting between them. CDR3 protein: CASTPNPGQPQHF. CDR3 nucleotides: TGTGCCAGCACCCCCAACCCGGGTCAGCCCCAGCATTTT.

The chain has TRBV6-5 and TRBJ2-2; TRBD2 is a possible D gene (6 bases). Germline CDR1 reads MNHEY; CDR2 reads SVGAGI. V gave up 0 bases and J gave up 7 bases, with 9 bases separating them. The CDR3 extends over 14 amino acids. The CDR3 sequence is CASSYSRGGGELFF. The CDR3 coding sequence is TGTGCCAGCAGTTACTCGCGGGGAGGCGGGGAGCTGTTTTTT.

V is TRBV4-2 and J is TRBJ2-5; TRBD1 might be the D (6 bases). The assigned J gene may be wrong: the sequence end matches TRBJ2-7 better. The CDR3 extends over 15 amino acids. The germline gives CDR1 LGHNA, CDR2 YNFKEQ. The CDR3 DNA reads TGTGCCAGCAGCCCCCGACAGGAGAGCTCCTACGAGCAGTACTTC. Its translation is CASSPRQESSYEQYF.

V gene TRBV13 combines with J gene TRBJ2-7; TRBD1 or TRBD2 may be the D gene (5 bases each). The germline V gene encodes CDR1 PRHDT and CDR2 FYEKMQ (reference sequence). V shed 4 bases and J shed 3 bases, with 10 bases lying between them. The CDR3 length is 13 residues. The CDR3 spells CASSSRGIYEQYF. Here the CDR3 DNA reads TGTGCCAGCAGCTCCCGGGGCATCTACGAGCAGTACTTC. The variable domain in full, completed from reference TRBV13 and TRBJ2-7, reads AAGVIQSPRHLIKEKRETATLKCYPIPRHDTVYWYQQGPGQDPQFLISFYEKMQSDKGSIPDRFSAQQFSDYHSELNMSSLELGDSALYFCASSSRGIYEQYFGPGTRLTVT.